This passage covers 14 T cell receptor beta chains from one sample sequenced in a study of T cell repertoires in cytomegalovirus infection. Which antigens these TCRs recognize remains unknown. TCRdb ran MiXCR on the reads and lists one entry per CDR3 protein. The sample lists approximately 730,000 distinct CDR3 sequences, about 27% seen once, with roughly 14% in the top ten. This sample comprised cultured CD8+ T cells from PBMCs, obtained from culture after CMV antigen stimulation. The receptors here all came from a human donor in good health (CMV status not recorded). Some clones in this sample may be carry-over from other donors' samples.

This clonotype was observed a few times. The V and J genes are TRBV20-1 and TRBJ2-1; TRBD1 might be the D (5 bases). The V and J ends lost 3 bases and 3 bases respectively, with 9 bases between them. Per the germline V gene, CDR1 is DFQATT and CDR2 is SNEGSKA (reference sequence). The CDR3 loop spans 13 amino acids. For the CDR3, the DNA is TGCAGTGCTAGGAGACAGAACTACAATGAGCAGTTCTTC. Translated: CSARRQNYNEQFF.

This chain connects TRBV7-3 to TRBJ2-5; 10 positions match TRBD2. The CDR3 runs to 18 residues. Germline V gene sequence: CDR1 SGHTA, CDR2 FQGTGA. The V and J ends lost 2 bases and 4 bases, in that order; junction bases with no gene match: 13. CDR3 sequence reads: CASSLYPSGGSGRETQYF. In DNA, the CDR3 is TGTGCCAGCAGCTTATATCCTAGCGGGGGCTCTGGTCGAGAGACCCAGTACTTC.

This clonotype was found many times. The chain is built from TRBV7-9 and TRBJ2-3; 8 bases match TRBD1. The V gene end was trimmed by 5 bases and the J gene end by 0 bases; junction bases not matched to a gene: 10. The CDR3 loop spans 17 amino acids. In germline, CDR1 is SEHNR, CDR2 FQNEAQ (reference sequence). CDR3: CASSPPTGDGSTDTQYF. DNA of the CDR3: TGTGCCAGCAGCCCACCGACAGGGGATGGGAGCACAGATACGCAGTATTTT.

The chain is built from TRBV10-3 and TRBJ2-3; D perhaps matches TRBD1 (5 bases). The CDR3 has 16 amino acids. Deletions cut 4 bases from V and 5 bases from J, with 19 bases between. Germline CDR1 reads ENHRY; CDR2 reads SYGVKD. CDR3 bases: TGTGCCATCAGTGGGCAGGGTCGCGGCCATGAAGATACGCAGTATTTT. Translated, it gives CAISGQGRGHEDTQYF.

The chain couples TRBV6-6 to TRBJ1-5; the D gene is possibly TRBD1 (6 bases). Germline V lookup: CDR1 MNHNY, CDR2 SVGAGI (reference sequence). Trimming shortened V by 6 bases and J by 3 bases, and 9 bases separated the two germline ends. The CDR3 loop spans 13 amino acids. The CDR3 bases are TGTGCCAGCAGCGGGGACAACAATCAGCCCCAGCATTTT. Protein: CASSGDNNQPQHF.

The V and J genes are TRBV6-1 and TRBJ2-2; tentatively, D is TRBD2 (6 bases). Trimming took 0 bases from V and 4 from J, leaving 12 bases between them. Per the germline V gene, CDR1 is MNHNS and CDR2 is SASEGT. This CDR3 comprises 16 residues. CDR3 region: CASSEAWDWGTGELFF. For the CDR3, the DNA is TGTGCCAGCAGTGAAGCGTGGGACTGGGGCACCGGGGAGCTGTTTTTT.

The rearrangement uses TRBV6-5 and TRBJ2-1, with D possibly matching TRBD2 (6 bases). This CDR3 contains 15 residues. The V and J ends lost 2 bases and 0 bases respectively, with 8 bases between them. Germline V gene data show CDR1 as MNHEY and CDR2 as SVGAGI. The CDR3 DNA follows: TGTGCCAGCAGTTACGCGGGGAACTCCTACAATGAGCAGTTCTTC. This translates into CASSYAGNSYNEQFF.

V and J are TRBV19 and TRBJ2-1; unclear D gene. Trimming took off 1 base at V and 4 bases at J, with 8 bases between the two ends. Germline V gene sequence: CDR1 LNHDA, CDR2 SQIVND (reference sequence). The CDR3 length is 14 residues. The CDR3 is CASSIGGVYNEQFF. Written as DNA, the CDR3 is TGTGCCAGTAGTATAGGTGGGGTTTACAATGAGCAGTTCTTC.

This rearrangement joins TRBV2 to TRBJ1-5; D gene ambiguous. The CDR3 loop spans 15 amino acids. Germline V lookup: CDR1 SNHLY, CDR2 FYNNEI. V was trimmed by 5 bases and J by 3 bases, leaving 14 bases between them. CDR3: CASSYRTVYNQPQHF. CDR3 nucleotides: TGTGCCAGCAGTTACCGGACGGTCTACAATCAGCCCCAGCATTTT. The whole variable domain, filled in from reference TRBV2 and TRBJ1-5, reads EPEVTQTPSHQVTQMGQEVILRCVPISNHLYFYWYRQILGQKVEFLVSFYNNEISEKSEIFDDQFSVERPDGSNFTLKIRSTKLEDSAMYFCASSYRTVYNQPQHFGDGTRLSIL.

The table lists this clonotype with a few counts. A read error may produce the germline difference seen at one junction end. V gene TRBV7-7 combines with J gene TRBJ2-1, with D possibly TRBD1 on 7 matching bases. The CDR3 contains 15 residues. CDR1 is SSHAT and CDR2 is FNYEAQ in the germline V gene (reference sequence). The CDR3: CASSLGPTGEVEKFF. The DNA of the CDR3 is TGTGCTAGCAGCTTAGGGCCAACAGGGGAGGTAGAAAAGTTCTTC.

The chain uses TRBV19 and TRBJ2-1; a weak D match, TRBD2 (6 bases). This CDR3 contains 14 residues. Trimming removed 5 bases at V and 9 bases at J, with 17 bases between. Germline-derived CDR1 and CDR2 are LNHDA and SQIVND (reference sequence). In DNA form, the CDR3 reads TGTGCCAGTAGTGCGGGAAACTCGCTAGGTGAGCAGTTCTTC. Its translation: CASSAGNSLGEQFF.

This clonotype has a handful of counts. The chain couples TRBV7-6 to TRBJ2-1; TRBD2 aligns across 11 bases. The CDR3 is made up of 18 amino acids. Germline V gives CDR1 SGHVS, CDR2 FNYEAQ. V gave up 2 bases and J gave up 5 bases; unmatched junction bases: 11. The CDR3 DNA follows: TGTGCCAGCAGCTTAAAGGTGGCGGTAGCGGGGGGGGACAATGAGCAGTTCTTC. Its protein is CASSLKVAVAGGDNEQFF.

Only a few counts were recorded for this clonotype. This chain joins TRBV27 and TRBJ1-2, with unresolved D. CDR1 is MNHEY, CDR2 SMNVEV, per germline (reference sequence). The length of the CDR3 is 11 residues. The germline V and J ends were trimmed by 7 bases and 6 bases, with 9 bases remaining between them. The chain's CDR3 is CASIGVDGYTF. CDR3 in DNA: TGTGCCAGCATTGGGGTGGATGGCTACACCTTC.

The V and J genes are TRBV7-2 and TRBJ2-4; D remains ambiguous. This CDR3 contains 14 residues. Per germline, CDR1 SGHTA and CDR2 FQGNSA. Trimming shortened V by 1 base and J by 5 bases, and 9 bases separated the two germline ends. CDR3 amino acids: CASSLGGEENIQYF. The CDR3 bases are TGTGCCAGCAGCTTAGGGGGTGAGGAAAACATTCAGTACTTC.